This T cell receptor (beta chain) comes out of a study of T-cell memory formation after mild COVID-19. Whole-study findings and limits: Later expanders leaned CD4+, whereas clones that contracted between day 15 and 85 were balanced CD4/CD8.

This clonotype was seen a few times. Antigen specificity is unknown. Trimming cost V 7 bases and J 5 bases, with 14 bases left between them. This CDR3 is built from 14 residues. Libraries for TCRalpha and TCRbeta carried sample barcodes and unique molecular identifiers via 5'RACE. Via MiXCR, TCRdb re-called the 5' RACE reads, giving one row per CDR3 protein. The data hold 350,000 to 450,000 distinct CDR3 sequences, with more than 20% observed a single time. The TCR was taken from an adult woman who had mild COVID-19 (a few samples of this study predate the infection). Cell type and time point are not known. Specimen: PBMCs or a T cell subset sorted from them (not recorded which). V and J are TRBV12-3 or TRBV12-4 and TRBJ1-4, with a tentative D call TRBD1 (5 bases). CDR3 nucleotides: TGTGCCAGCACGCTTGAGGGGCGGAATGAAAAACTGTTTTTT. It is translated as CASTLEGRNEKLFF.